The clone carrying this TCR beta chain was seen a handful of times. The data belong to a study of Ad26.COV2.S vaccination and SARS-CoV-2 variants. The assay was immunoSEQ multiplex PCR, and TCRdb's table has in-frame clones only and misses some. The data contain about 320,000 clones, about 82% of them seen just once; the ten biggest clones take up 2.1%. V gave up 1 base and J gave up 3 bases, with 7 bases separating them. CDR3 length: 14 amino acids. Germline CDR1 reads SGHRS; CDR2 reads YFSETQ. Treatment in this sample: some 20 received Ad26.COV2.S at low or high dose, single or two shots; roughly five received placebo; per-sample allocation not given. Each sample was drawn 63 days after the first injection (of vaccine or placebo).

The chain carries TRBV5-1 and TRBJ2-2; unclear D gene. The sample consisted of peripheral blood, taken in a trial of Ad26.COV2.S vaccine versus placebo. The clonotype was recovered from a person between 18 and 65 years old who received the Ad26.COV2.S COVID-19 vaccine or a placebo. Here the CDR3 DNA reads TGCGCCAGCAGCTTGATTGGAGACACCGGGGAGCTGTTTTTT. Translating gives CASSLIGDTGELFF.